This TCR beta chain was found in a study of read filtering for tumor transcriptome and immune sequencing. Study information: Fewer than 10 patients were R-ISS I, around 15 were R-ISS II, 6 or 7 were R-ISS III. DNase treatment preceded whole-transcriptome library preparation.

The CDR3 has 13 residues. CDR1 MNHEY and CDR2 SVGEGT come from the germline V gene. The V gene lost 4 bases and the J gene lost 6 bases, with 11 bases spanning the gap. Molecular barcoded adaptors covering alpha/delta and beta/gamma chains were used on 400 to 450 ng RNA. Using its own MiXCR run on the reads, TCRdb lists one record per CDR3 protein. This sample has 100,000 to 150,000 distinct CDR3 sequences; around 13% occur once, and the top ten carry 7.5% to 10%. Findings and caveats of the study: IR-seq captured clonotypes deeper and more reliably than RNA-seq. This fraction held mixed bone marrow immune cells after CD138-negative sorting.

Ten or more counts support this clonotype. Its antigen is currently unknown. The TCR originated in a donor aged 40 or over with multiple myeloma. Sample: a population of CD138-negative cells sorted from bone marrow. The chain carries TRBV6-2 or TRBV6-3 and TRBJ2-3; D possibly corresponds to TRBD1 (5 bases). Here the CDR3 DNA reads TGTGCCAGCAGTTCCCCCCCAGGGGATACGCAGTATTTT. Protein sequence: CASSSPPGDTQYF.